This T cell receptor (beta chain) appears in the sequencing data of a study of control samples from healthy donors and cancer patients. The table came from immunoSEQ multiplex PCR; TCRdb's copy has only in-frame clones and leaves some out. Seen here are some 100,000 clones, about nine tenths observed once, and the top ten hold 3.5% to 4.5%. V gave up 5 bases and J gave up 1 base; unmatched junction bases: 5. CDR3 length: 14 residues. Per the germline V gene, CDR1 is SQVTM and CDR2 is ANQGSEA. The clonotype was recovered from a human donor in good health. The donor label of this sample is uncertain. The rearrangement uses TRBV29-1 and TRBJ2-7; 10 bases map to TRBD1. Sequenced: blood. This chain's CDR3 is CSVLPGQGSYEQYF. In DNA, the CDR3 is TGCAGCGTTCTACCGGGACAGGGGTCCTACGAGCAGTACTTC.